This T cell receptor (beta chain) was observed in a study of blood T cell repertoires in COVID-19. The wider study: Acute and convalescent COVID-19 specimens originated in the United States, Italy and Spain.

The method was immunoSEQ multiplex PCR; TCRdb's version includes in-frame clones alone and lacks a portion of them. The table includes around 400,000 clones, roughly 91% detected once. This clone was counted only a few times. V was trimmed by 4 bases and J by 4 bases, leaving 14 bases between them. This CDR3 is 14 amino acids long. The germline V gene has CDR1 SGHNT and CDR2 YYREEE (reference sequence). J is TRBJ1-2 and V is TRBV5-4; no definite D call. This receptor was identified in a woman in her thirties who had recovered from COVID-19. Sequencing was carried out using PBMCs or T cells enriched from blood (not recorded which). The CDR3 protein is CASSGENGLYGYTF. CDR3 DNA: TGTGCCAGCAGCGGGGAGAACGGCCTCTATGGCTACACCTTC.